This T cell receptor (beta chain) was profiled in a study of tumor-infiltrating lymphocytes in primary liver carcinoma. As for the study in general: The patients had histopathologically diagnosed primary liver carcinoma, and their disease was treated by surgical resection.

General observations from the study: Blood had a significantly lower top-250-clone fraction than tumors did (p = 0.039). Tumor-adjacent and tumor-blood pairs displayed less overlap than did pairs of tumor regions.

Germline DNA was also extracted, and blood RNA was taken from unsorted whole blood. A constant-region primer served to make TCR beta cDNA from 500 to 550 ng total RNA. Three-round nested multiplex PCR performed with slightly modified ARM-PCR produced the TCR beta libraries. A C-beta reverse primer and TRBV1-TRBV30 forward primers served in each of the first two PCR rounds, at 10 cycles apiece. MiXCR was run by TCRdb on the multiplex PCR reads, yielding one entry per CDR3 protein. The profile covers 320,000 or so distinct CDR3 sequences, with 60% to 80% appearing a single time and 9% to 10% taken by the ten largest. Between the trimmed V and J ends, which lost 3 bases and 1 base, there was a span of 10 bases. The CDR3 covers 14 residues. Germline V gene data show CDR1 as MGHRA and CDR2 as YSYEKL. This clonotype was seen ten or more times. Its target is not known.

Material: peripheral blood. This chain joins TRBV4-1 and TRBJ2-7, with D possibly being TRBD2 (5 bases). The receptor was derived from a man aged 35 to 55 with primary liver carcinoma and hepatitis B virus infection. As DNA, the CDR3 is TGCGCCAGCAGCCAGACCGGGGTATCCTACGAGCAGTACTTC. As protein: CASSQTGVSYEQYF.